The clone carrying this T cell receptor (beta chain) has a count of ten or more. The entry originates in a study of early T cells in non-severe SARS-CoV-2 infection. In TCRdb, the 5' RACE reads were re-called with MiXCR into one record per CDR3 protein. Here the sample spans more than 75,000 distinct CDR3 sequences, 14% being singletons. V was clipped by 2 bases and J by 0 bases, with 4 bases between them. The CDR3 loop spans 13 amino acids. In germline, CDR1 is SGHAT, CDR2 FQNNGV. The receptor was isolated from an adult who was a healthcare worker with PCR-confirmed SARS-CoV-2 infection or an uninfected control (not recorded which). This chain joins TRBV11-2 and TRBJ1-1; no clear D gene. Sequencing was done on a sample of whole blood. The CDR3, as DNA: TGTGCCAGCAGCTTACAGATGAACACTGAAGCTTTCTTT. Translation: CASSLQMNTEAFF.